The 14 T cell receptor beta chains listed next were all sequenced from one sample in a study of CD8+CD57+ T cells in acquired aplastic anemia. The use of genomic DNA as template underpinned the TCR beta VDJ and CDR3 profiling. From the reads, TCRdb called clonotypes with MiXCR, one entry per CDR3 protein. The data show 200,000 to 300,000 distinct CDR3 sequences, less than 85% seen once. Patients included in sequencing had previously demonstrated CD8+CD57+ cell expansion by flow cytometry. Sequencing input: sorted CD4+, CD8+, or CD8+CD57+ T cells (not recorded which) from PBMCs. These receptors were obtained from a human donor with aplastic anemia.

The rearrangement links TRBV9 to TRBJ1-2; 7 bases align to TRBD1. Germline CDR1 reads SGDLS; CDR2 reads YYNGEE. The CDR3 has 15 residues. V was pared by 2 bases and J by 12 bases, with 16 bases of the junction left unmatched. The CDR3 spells CASSVGGQSTVTHTF. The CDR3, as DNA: TGTGCCAGCAGCGTCGGGGGACAGAGCACAGTCACGCACACCTTC.

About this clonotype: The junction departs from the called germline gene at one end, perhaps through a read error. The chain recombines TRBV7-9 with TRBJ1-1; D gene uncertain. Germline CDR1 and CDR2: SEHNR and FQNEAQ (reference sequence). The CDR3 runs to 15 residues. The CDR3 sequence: CASSFERSGETEAFF. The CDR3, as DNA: TGTGCCAGCAGCTTTGAAAGAAGCGGGGAGACTGAAGCGTTCTTT.

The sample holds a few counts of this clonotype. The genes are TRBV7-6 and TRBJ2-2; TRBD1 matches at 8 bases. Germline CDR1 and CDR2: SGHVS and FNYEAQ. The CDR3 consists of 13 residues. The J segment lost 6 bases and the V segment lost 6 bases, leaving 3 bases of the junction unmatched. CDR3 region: CASSSDRAGELFF. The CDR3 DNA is TGTGCCAGCAGTTCGGACAGGGCCGGGGAGCTGTTTTTT. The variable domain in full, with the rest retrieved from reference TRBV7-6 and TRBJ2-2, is GAGVSQSPRYKVTKRGQDVALRCDPISGHVSLYWYRQALGQGPEFLTYFNYEAQQDKSGLPNDRFSAERPEGSISTLTIQRTEQRDSAMYRCASSSDRAGELFFGEGSRLTVL.

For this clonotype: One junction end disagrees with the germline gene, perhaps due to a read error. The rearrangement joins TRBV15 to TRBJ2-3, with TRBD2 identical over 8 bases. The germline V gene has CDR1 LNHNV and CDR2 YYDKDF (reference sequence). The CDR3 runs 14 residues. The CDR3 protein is CGPRSGGGQDTQYF. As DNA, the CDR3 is TGCGGCCCAAGGAGTGGCGGGGGGCAAGATACGCAGTATTTC.

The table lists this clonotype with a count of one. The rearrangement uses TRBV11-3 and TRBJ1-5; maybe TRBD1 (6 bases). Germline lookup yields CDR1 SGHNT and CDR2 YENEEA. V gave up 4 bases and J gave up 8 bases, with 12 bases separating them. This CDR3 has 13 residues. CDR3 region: CASSYERTEPQHF. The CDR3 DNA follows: TGTGCCAGCAGCTATGAACGGACAGAGCCCCAGCATTTT. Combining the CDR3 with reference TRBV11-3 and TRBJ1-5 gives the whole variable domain EAGVVQSPRYKIIEKKQPVAFWCNPISGHNTLYWYLQNLGQGPELLIRYENEEAVDDSQLPKDRFSAERLKGVDSTLKIQPAELGDSAVYLCASSYERTEPQHFGDGTRLSIL.

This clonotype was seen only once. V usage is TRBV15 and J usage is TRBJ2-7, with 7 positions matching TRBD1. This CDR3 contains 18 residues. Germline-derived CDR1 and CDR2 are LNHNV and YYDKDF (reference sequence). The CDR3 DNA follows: TGTGCCAGCAGCATTCATCCAGACGGGACAGCCCTTTCCTTCGGGCAGCACGTC. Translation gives CASSIHPDGTALSFGQHV.

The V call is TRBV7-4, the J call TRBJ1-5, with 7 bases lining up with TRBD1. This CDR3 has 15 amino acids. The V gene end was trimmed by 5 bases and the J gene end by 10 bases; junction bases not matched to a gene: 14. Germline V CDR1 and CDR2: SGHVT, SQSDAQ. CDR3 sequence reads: CASSAGLRGRAPQHF. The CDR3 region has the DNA TGTGCCAGCAGCGCAGGCCTCAGGGGGAGAGCACCCCAGCATTTT. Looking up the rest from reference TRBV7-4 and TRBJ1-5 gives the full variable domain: GAGVSQSPRYKVAKRGRDVALRCDSISGHVTLYWYRQTLGQGSEVLTYSQSDAQRDKSGRPSGRFSAERPERSVSTLKIQRTEQGDSAVYLCASSAGLRGRAPQHFGDGTRLSIL.

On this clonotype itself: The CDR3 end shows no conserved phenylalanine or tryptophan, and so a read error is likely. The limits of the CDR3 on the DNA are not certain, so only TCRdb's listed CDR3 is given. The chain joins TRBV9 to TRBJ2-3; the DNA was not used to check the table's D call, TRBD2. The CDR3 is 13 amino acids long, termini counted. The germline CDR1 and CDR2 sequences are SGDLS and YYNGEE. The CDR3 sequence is CASGGGGKVQYFV.

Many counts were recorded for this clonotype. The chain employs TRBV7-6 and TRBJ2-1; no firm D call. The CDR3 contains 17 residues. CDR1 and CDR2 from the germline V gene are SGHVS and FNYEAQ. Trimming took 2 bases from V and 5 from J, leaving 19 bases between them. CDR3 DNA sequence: TGTGCCAGCAGCTTATTCCAAGCCCTAAGGGAAAACAATGAGCAGTTCTTC. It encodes CASSLFQALRENNEQFF.

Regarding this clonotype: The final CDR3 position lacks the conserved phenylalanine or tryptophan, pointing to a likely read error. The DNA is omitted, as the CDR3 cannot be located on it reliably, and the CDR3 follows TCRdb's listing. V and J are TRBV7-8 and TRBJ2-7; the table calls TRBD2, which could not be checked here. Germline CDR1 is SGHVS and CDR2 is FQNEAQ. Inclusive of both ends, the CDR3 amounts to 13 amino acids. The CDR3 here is CASSLAGGHDTQD.

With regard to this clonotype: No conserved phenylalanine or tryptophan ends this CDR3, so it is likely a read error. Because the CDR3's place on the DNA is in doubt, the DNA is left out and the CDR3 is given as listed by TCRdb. CDR3: CASRDGGRAVLRA. The chain employs TRBV7-9 and TRBJ2-3; no DNA check was done on the table's D call, TRBD1. The CDR3 comprises 13 residues, both ends counted. Germline CDR1 is SEHNR and CDR2 is FQNEAQ (reference sequence).

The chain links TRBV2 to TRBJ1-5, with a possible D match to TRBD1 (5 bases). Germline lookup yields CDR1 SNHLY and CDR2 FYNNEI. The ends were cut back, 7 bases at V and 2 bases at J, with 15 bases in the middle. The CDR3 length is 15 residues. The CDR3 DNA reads TGTGCCAGCACCCCCGGGGCAGGGCGCAATCAGCCCCAGCATTTT. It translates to CASTPGAGRNQPQHF.

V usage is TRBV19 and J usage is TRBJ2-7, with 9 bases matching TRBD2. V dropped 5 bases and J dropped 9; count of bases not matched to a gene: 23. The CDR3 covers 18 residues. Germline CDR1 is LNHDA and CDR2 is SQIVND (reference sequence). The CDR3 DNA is TGTGCCAGTAGTTTTCATAGCGGGGGCATTGAGCTGTTCTTCGGGCAGTACGTC. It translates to CASSFHSGGIELFFGQYV.

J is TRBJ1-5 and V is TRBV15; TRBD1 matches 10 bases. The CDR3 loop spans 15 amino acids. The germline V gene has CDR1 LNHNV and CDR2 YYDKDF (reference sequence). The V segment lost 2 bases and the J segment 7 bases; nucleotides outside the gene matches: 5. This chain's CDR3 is CATSRTGQGDQPQHF. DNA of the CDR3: TGTGCCACCAGCAGAACCGGACAGGGGGACCAGCCCCAGCATTTT.